The TCR beta chain described here comes from a study of T cells in Graves' hyperthyroidism and ophthalmopathy (dated by TCRdb to 2018 to 2020). A note on the overall study: A discovery cohort of roughly 96 patients, roughly 40 with Graves' ophthalmopathy and 55 to 60 with stable Graves' hyperthyroidism, was used to find distinguishing TCR V-J signatures. Whether ophthalmopathy could be predicted prospectively was tested in an independent validation cohort made up of fewer than 20 hyperthyroidism patients plus 17 patients who later progressed to ophthalmopathy. The 100 discovery patients were randomly split 7:3 into training and test sets. Thyroid tissue and blood T-cell repertoires from several Graves' hyperthyroidism patients were also compared in the study. Once sampling was done, hyperthyroidism patients were given methimazole at a starting dose of 30 mg daily, whereas ophthalmopathy patients were given high-dose intravenous methylprednisolone. The paper reports TCR Vbeta CDR3 sequencing of roughly 140 peripheral blood samples: fewer than 50 ophthalmopathy, roughly 74 hyperthyroidism and around 17 progressor patients. General findings and caveats noted by the study authors: Sample size was not statistically predetermined, and investigators were not blinded to group allocation. Ophthalmopathy was separated from stable hyperthyroidism by a 13 V-J signature model, with 87.88% sensitivity and about 81% specificity obtained in cross-validation and 80%/75% obtained in testing. Most expanded thyroid clonotypes (frequency above 0.001) were also found in blood, which suggests that blood repertoires may mirror thyroid immune responses. During validation, the model predicted progression to ophthalmopathy a median of around 6 months ahead of onset, with almost 71% sensitivity and 72.22% specificity.

In this sample, this clonotype turned up once. The target of this receptor is not known. Base qualities are not recorded, but no much larger clone differs from it by a single base. One read gives only weak evidence. Exclusion was applied to patients with uncontrolled infections, other autoimmune diseases, pregnancy or lactation. Diagnoses relied on clinical symptoms, serum thyroxine and TRAb, thyroid ultrasound and orbital computed tomography. Total RNA was extracted with Trizol reagent, and quality was checked on an Agilent 2100 Bioanalyzer. CDR1 and CDR2 are read off the germline V gene as SQVTM and ANQGSEA. Including the terminal cysteine and phenylalanine, the CDR3 comprises 12 residues. Of the read, only the CDR3 DNA is kept; its 36 bases are in frame from base 1. TCR beta CDR3 regions were amplified from RNA transcripts. The first round of RT-PCR for the TCR CDR3 was performed with the HTBI primer set and the Qiagen OneStep RT-PCR kit. Libraries were constructed in a second round of multiplex PCR, after which size selection and purification were carried out. Libraries were sequenced paired-end with 100 bp reads on an Illumina HiSeq2000. Concerning the study's data processing: SOAPnuke was used to process the raw data, removing reads that contained adapters or uncalled bases, had a mean Phred below 15, or lacked an exact match to the constant primer or identifier. High-quality paired reads were merged with COPE v1.2.5, and unique nucleotide sequences were defined as clonotypes. Clonotypes were aligned to IMGT TRBV, TRBD and TRBJ reference segments using MiTCR v1.1. The analysis was restricted to V-J combinations with a frequency above 0.0001, which together covered approximately 99% of the repertoires. A TCS score was defined as the ratio between F50 (clonal expansion) and ExV (chaos), using BLOSUM62-based TCRdist between CDR3 peptides within each V-J. Welch's t-statistics and random forest reduced 500 to 650 V-J features to 10 to 15, which were used in a naive Bayes classifier (R e1071). The Morisita-Horn index was used to measure how similar the thyroid and blood repertoires were. TCRdb redid the processing of the public reads, applying fastp at Q25 and MiXCR, and retained in-frame beta chains. Identical CDR3 proteins give one entry, which carries the most common genes and DNA. What appears here as the V and J calls and clone size reflects TCRdb's work, not the paper's. The sample includes more than 550,000 distinct CDR3 sequences, with just under 45% observed a single time. The leading ten clones occupy about 7.2% of the sample.

This sequence originates from an adult man with Graves' disease, either hyperthyroidism or ophthalmopathy (not recorded which). The sequence joins TRBV29-1 to TRBJ1-1; TRBD1 is possibly the D segment (6 matching bases). Sequenced sample: peripheral blood or thyroid tissue (not recorded which). The nucleotides are TGCACCCTCTACAGGGCTGACACTGAAGCTTTCTTT. It translates to CTLYRADTEAFF.